This record looks at one T cell receptor (beta chain) sequence and its context. This sample stems from a study of T cell responses to AZD1222 COVID-19 vaccine. The germline V gene encodes CDR1 LGHNA and CDR2 YNFKEQ. The V end was cut by 8 bases, the J end by 8 bases, with 16 bases between. The CDR3 contains 13 residues. TCRdb's table, derived via immunoSEQ multiplex PCR, lists solely in-frame clones and lacks some. Of some 140,000 clones detected, roughly 84% appear once; the ten largest clones hold approximately 4%. Sequencing used peripheral blood, obtained on day 0 of AZD1222 vaccination. The chain combines TRBV4-2 with TRBJ2-1, with D unresolved. This TCR derives from an adult in good health. CDR3 nucleotide sequence: TGTGCCAGCCAACCGGCTAGTCCCCATGAGCAGTTCTTC. Translating gives CASQPASPHEQFF.